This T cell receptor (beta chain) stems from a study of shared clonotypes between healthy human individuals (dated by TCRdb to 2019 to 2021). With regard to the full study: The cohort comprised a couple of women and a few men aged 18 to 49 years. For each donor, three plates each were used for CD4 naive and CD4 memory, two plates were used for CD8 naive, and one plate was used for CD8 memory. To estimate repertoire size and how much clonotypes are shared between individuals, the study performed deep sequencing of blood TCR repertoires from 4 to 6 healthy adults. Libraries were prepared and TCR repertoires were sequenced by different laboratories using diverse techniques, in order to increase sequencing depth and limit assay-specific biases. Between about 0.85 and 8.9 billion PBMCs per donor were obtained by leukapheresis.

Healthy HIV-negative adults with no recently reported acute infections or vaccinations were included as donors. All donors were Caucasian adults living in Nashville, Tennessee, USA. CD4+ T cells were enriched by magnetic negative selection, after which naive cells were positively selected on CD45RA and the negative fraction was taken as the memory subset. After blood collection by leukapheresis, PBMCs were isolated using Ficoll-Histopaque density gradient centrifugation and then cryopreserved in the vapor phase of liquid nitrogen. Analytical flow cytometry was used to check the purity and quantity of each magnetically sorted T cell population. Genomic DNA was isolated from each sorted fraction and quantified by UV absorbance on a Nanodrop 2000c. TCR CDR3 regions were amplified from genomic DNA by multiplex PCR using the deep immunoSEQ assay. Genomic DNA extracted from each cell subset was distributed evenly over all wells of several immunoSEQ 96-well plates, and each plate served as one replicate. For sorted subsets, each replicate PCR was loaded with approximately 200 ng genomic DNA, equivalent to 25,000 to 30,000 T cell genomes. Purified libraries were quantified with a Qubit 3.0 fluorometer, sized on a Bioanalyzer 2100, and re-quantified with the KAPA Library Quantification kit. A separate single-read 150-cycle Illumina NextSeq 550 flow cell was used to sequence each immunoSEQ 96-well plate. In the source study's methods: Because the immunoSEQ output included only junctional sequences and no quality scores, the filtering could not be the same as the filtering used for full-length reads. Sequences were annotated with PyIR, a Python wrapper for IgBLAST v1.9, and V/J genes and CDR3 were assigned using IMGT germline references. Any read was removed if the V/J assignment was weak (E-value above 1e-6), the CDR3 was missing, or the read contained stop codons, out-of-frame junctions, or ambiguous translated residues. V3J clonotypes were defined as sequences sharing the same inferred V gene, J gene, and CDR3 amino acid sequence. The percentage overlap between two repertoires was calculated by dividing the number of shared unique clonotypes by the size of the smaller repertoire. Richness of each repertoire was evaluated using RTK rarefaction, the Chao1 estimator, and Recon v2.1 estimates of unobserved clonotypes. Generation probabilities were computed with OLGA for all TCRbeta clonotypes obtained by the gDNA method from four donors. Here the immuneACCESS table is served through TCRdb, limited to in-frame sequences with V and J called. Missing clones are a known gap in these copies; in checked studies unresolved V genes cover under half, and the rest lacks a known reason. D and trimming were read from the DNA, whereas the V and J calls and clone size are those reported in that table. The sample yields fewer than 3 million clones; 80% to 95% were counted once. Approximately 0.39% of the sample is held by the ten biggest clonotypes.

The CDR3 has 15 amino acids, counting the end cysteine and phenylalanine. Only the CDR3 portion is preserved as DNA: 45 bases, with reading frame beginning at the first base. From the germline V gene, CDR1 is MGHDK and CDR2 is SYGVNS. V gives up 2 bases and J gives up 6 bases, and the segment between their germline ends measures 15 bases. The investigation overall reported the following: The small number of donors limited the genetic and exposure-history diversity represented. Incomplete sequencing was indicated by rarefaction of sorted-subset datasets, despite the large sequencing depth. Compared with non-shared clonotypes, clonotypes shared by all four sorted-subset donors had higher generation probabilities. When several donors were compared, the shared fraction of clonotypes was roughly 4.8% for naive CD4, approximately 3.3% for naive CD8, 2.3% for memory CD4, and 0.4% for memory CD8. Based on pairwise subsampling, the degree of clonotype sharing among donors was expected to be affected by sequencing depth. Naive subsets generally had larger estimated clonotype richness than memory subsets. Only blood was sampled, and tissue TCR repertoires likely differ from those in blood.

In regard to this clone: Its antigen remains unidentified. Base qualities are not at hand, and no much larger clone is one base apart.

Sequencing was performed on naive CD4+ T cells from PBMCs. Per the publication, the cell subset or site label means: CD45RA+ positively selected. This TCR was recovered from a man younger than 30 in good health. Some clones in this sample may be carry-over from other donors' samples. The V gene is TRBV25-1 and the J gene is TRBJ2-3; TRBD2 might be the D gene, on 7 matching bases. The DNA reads TGTGCCAGCAGTGAACCACGGGGGGCGGGTGATACGCAGTATTTT. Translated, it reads CASSEPRGAGDTQYF.